This TCR beta chain was identified in a study of T-cell reconstitution after alpha-beta-depleted transplantation in children. This clonotype was counted ten times or more. Its antigen is as yet unknown. Study-wide findings and caveats: Surviving recipient T cells and intrathymic progenitors accounted for some patients' high TCRbeta diversity at day 60. Hyperexpanded clones declined; after one year, newly produced T cells mostly supplied diversity. The study reportedly traced alpha-beta T cells about two months after transplant to several hundred expanded graft clones.

Unique molecular identifiers were incorporated during preparation of the TCRbeta library. TCRdb independently ran MiXCR on the PCR reads; one entry per CDR3 protein. The sample yields about 300,000 distinct CDR3 sequences, almost 8% seen once. This clonotype originated in a female patient aged 2-9 years who had a stem cell transplant for Fanconi anemia, so the T cells may come from the graft donor. The source material was peripheral blood, sampled 360 days after TCRalphabeta/CD19-depleted stem cell transplant.

This CDR3 reads CASSLDTSTEAFF. The CDR3 DNA reads as TGTGCCAGCAGCTTAGATACGTCCACTGAAGCTTTCTTT. The chain recombines TRBV7-3 with TRBJ1-1, with unresolved D. The germline gives CDR1 SGHTA, CDR2 FQGTGA. The CDR3 runs 13 residues. The ends were cut back, 2 bases at V and 4 bases at J, with 8 bases in the middle.